Listed below are T cell receptor beta chains from one sample, sequenced in a study of T-cell memory formation after mild COVID-19. TCRdb re-called the 5' RACE reads with MiXCR, one entry per CDR3 protein. The repertoire holds some 190,000 distinct CDR3 sequences, with 18% as singletons. Input material: PBMCs or a T cell subset sorted from them (not recorded which). These receptors were taken from an adult woman who had mild COVID-19 (a few samples of this study predate the infection). Cell type and time point are not known. CDR3s include the opening cysteine and the closing phenylalanine or tryptophan.

CDR3aa	v_gene	j_gene
CASSLDTTYSYEQYF	TRBV5-1	TRBJ2-7
CASSTGTASYEQYF	TRBV18	TRBJ2-7
CSVRGGVYEQYF	TRBV20-1	TRBJ2-7
CASSIDGINTEAFF	TRBV19	TRBJ1-1
CASTTSTLAGGNEQFF	TRBV6-1	TRBJ2-1
CASSQGPQREGQETQYF	TRBV4-2	TRBJ2-5
CASSYHRVNTEAFF	TRBV6-5	TRBJ1-1
CSVEVRQNTQYF	TRBV29-1	TRBJ2-3
CSVRQGGDQPQHF	TRBV29-1	TRBJ1-5
CSVGLSGRETEAFF	TRBV29-1	TRBJ1-1
CASSLGHLGGSYEQYF	TRBV7-6	TRBJ2-7
CASSRRTGGDTEAFF	TRBV5-1	TRBJ1-1
CASSLGQAVSYEQYF	TRBV5-1	TRBJ2-7
CASSSGQFSNQPQHF	TRBV7-9	TRBJ1-5
CASRTGNTEAFF	TRBV3-1	TRBJ1-1
CASSPTGRRTYEQYF	TRBV6-2/TRBV6-3	TRBJ2-7
CASSLGILHNQPQHF	TRBV11-2	TRBJ1-5
CASSSTGLAGGTYNEQFF	TRBV6-5	TRBJ2-1
CASSPGEGAKYEQYF	TRBV18	TRBJ2-7
CASSSTEAFF	TRBV6-6	TRBJ1-1
CASSPMAGPYNEQFF	TRBV18	TRBJ2-1
CASSPFGEIYGYTF	TRBV18	TRBJ1-2
CASSLGRRGGLLGDTQYF	TRBV7-2	TRBJ2-3
CASSSRPGQGSYEQYF	TRBV6-2/TRBV6-3	TRBJ2-7
CASSFGGDSAVYGYTF	TRBV12-3/TRBV12-4	TRBJ1-2
CASSESLLQETQYF	TRBV25-1	TRBJ2-5
CASRWDRSNTEAFF	TRBV7-8	TRBJ1-1
CASSFSPSTDTQYF	TRBV5-5	TRBJ2-3
CASSLGLAGGTIPYEQYF	TRBV5-5	TRBJ2-7
CASSLAVLAGKPRASTDTQYF	TRBV7-2	TRBJ2-3
CSATRTSTNEKLFF	TRBV20-1	TRBJ1-4
CASTRQGKETQYF	TRBV7-6	TRBJ2-5
CASSRRTGYGYTF	TRBV7-9	TRBJ1-2
CASSQEFGPAYTEAFF	TRBV3-1	TRBJ1-1
CAISESGGHINTIYF	TRBV10-3	TRBJ1-3
CASSLASGAGYGYTF	TRBV28	TRBJ1-2
CASSAKGGKLFF	TRBV12-3/TRBV12-4	TRBJ1-4
CASSLEGQSNTEAFF	TRBV4-1	TRBJ1-1
CSVEGTSIFGANVLTF	TRBV29-1	TRBJ2-6
CASSVVLAGVNGQFF	TRBV9	TRBJ2-1
CASSLAPWQEGYEQYF	TRBV5-1	TRBJ2-7
CASSKDRGTGELFF	TRBV7-9	TRBJ2-2
CASSLTGGPSYEQYF	TRBV12-3/TRBV12-4	TRBJ2-7